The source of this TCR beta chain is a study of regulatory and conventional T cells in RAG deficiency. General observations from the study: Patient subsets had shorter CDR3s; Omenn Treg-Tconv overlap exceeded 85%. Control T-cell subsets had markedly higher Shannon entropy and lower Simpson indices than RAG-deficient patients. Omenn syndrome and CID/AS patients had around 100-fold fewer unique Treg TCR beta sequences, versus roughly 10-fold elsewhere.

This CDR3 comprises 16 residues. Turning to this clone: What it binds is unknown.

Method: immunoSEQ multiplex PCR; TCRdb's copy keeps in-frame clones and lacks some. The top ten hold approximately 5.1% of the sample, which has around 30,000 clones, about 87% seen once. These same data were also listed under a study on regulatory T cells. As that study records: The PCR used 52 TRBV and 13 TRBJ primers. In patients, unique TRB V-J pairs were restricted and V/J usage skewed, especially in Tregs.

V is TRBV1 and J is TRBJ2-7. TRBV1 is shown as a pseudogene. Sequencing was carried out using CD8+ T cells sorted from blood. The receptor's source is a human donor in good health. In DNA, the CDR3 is TGCACCAGCAGTTCCCCCGGGCCTCTCAGGAACTACGAGCAGTACTTC. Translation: CTSSSPGPLRNYEQYF.